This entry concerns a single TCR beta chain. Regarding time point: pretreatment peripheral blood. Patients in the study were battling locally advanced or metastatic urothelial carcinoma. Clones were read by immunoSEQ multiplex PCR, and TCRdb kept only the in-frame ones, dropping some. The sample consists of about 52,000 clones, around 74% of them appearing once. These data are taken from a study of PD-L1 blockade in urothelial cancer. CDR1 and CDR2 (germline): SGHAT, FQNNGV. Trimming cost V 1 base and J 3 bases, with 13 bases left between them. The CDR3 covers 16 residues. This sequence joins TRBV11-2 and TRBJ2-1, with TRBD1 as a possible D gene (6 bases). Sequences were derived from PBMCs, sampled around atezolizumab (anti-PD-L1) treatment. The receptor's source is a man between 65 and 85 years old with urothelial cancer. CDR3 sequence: CASSLAVTTGYNEQFF. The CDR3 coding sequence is TGTGCCAGCAGCTTAGCCGTAACGACAGGCTACAATGAGCAGTTCTTC. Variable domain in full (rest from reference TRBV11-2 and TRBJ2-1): EAGVAQSPRYKIIEKRQSVAFWCNPISGHATLYWYQQILGQGPKLLIQFQNNGVVDDSQLPKDRFSAERLKGVDSTLKIQPAKLEDSAVYLCASSLAVTTGYNEQFFGPGTRLTVL.